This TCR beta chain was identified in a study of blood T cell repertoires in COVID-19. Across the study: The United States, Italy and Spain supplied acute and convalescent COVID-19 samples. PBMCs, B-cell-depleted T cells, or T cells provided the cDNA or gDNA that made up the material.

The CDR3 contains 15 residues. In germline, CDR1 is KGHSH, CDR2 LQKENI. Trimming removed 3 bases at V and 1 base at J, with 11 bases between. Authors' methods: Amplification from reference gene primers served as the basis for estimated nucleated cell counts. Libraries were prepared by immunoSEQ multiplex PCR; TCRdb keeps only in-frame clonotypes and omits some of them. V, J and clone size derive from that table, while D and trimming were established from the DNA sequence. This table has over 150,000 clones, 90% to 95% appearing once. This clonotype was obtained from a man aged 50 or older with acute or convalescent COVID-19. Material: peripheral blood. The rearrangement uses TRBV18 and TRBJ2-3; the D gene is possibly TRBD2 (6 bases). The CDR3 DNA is TGTGCCAGCTCACCTGGAGCGGGCCGCACAGATACGCAGTATTTT. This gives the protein CASSPGAGRTDTQYF.